The 9 T cell receptor beta chains presented below share a single source sample, sequenced in a study of PD-1 blockade in classical Hodgkin lymphoma. Every patient had relapsed following autologous stem cell transplantation, and cohorts differed in brentuximab vedotin exposure. Using immunoSEQ multiplex PCR, the repertoire was profiled, and TCRdb retains in-frame clones only, with some absent. The profile shows just under 100,000 clones, 75% to 90% of them singletons. The sample was peripheral blood mononuclear cells (PBMCs), taken at baseline. The receptor source for this set is a human donor with classical Hodgkin lymphoma.

V gene TRBV11-2 combines with J gene TRBJ2-7; D possibly matches TRBD1 or TRBD2 (5 bases each). The germline V gene encodes CDR1 SGHAT and CDR2 FQNNGV. CDR3 size: 16 residues. V was shortened by 6 bases and J by 1 base, with 19 bases between the two germline ends. The CDR3 region is CASSLNNRGSSYEQYF. The CDR3 DNA sequence: TGTGCCAGCAGTTTGAACAACCGGGGCTCTTCCTACGAGCAGTACTTC. Supplemented by reference TRBV11-2 and TRBJ2-7, the full variable domain reads EAGVAQSPRYKIIEKRQSVAFWCNPISGHATLYWYQQILGQGPKLLIQFQNNGVVDDSQLPKDRFSAERLKGVDSTLKIQPAKLEDSAVYLCASSLNNRGSSYEQYFGPGTRLTVT.

This chain uses TRBV28 with TRBJ2-7, with a weak D call TRBD2 (5 bases). CDR1 is MDHEN and CDR2 is SYDVKM in the germline V gene. Trimming took off 3 bases at V and 3 bases at J, with 18 bases between the two ends. The CDR3 is made up of 16 amino acids. In DNA form, the CDR3 reads TGTGCCAGCAGTTTGAGAGGGTGGTATTGGAACTACGAGCAGTACTTC. Translated: CASSLRGWYWNYEQYF.

V and J are TRBV19 and TRBJ2-5; 7 positions match TRBD2. Germline V gene lookup returns CDR1 LNHDA and CDR2 SQIVND (reference sequence). The CDR3 length is 13 residues. Trimming cost V 3 bases and J 5 bases; bases outside gene matches: 3. Here the CDR3 reads CASSMMGGETQYF. The DNA for the CDR3 is TGTGCCAGTAGTATGATGGGAGGGGAGACCCAGTACTTC.

The chain carries TRBV6-5 and TRBJ1-1, with D perhaps matching TRBD1 (6 bases). Germline values: CDR1 MNHEY, CDR2 SVGAGI. Trimming removed 2 bases from V and 5 bases from J, with 9 bases in between. This CDR3 has 13 amino acids. The CDR3 DNA follows: TGTGCCAGCAGTTACCAGGACAGAACTGAAGCTTTCTTT. Amino acid sequence: CASSYQDRTEAFF.

This chain connects TRBV20-1 to TRBJ2-7; D is unresolved. V was cut by 5 bases and J by 3 bases, with 8 bases left in between. The CDR3 runs 11 residues. The germline V gene encodes CDR1 DFQATT and CDR2 SNEGSKA (reference sequence). The CDR3 spells CSASDGYEQYF. The CDR3 DNA sequence: TGCAGTGCTTCAGACGGCTACGAGCAGTACTTC.

The CDR3 region is CASSVGLAGASSYEQYF. In nucleotides, the CDR3 is TGTGCCAGCAGCGTAGGACTAGCGGGAGCAAGCTCCTACGAGCAGTACTTC. The chain recombines TRBV9 with TRBJ2-7, with TRBD2 matching over 12 bases. The CDR3 covers 17 residues. The V segment lost 0 bases and the J segment 0 bases; nucleotides outside the gene matches: 4. Germline lookup yields CDR1 SGDLS and CDR2 YYNGEE.

The gene calls are TRBV5-1 and TRBJ2-7, with 8 bases identical to TRBD1. Germline V gene lookup returns CDR1 SGHRS and CDR2 YFSETQ. The CDR3 length is 14 residues. After removal of 5 bases from V and 5 bases from J, the junction contained 9 bases not matched to a gene. As DNA, the CDR3 is TGCGCCAGCAGGGAAGGACAGGGTTACCACGAGCAGTACTTC. Amino acid sequence: CASREGQGYHEQYF. The entire variable domain, with the rest obtained from reference TRBV5-1 and TRBJ2-7, is as follows: KAGVTQTPRYLIKTRGQQVTLSCSPISGHRSVSWYQQTPGQGLQFLFEYFSETQRNKGNFPGRFSGRQFSNSRSEMNVSTLELGDSALYLCASREGQGYHEQYFGPGTRLTVT.

In this sample, this clone turned up once. This sequence joins TRBV2 and TRBJ2-7, with D perhaps TRBD2 (5 bases). CDR1 is SNHLY, CDR2 FYNNEI, per germline. The V end was cut by 8 bases, the J end by 5 bases, with 19 bases between. This CDR3 region has 14 residues. This chain's CDR3 is CASRVGSVGHEQYF. The CDR3 DNA reads TGTGCCAGCCGGGTAGGTAGCGTAGGACACGAGCAGTACTTC. Supplemented by reference TRBV2 and TRBJ2-7, the full variable domain reads EPEVTQTPSHQVTQMGQEVILRCVPISNHLYFYWYRQILGQKVEFLVSFYNNEISEKSEIFDDQFSVERPDGSNFTLKIRSTKLEDSAMYFCASRVGSVGHEQYFGPGTRLTVT.

The chain carries TRBV19 and TRBJ2-1; D possibly corresponds to TRBD1 (5 bases). Germline V CDR1 and CDR2: LNHDA, SQIVND (reference sequence). With 7 bases removed from V and 3 bases from J, the gap between germline ends came to 16 bases. CDR3 length: 15 amino acids. The CDR3 DNA reads TGTGCCAGTACCATATCAGGGCTGAACTACAATGAGCAGTTCTTC. This sequence encodes CASTISGLNYNEQFF.